Each of the 9 T cell receptor beta chains below was sequenced from the same sample in a study of early T cells in non-severe SARS-CoV-2 infection. MiXCR was run by TCRdb on the 5' RACE reads, yielding one entry per CDR3 protein. The sample has more than 20,000 distinct CDR3 sequences; 3.5% to 4.5% are singletons. Sequenced: whole blood. These receptors came from an adult who was a healthcare worker with PCR-confirmed SARS-CoV-2 infection or an uninfected control (not recorded which).

This clonotype was observed many times. V usage is TRBV19 and J usage is TRBJ2-1; 9 nucleotides line up with TRBD2. This CDR3 is built from 15 residues. The germline CDR1 and CDR2 sequences are LNHDA and SQIVND (reference sequence). V shed 5 bases, J shed 2 bases, and the junction held 4 bases outside the gene matches. The CDR3 DNA is TGTGCCAGTAGTTTGACTAGCGGCCCCTACAATGAGCAGTTCTTC. This gives the protein CASSLTSGPYNEQFF.

The chain has TRBV12-3 or TRBV12-4 and TRBJ1-2; D is undetermined. Trimming cost V 5 bases and J 2 bases, with 9 bases left between them. The CDR3 sequence is 13 residues long. CDR3 amino acids: CASSPTRNYGYTF. The CDR3 DNA sequence: TGTGCCAGCAGTCCCACACGGAACTATGGCTACACCTTC.

This clonotype showed up many times. The V call is TRBV21-1, the J call TRBJ2-5; the D segment call TRBD1 is taken from the table without a DNA check. TRBV21-1 is designated a pseudogene. The CDR3 is made up of 13 amino acids. The CDR3 bases are TGTGCCAGCAGCAAAGACAGGCAAGAGACCCAGTACTTC. It encodes CASSKDRQETQYF.

The genes are TRBV27 and TRBJ2-7; weak D call: TRBD2 (6 bases). V lost 5 bases and J 5 bases, leaving 16 bases between the germline ends. The CDR3 has 14 residues. The V gene's germline CDR1 is MNHEY and CDR2 SMNVEV (reference sequence). In DNA, the CDR3 is TGTGCCAGCAGTCCGGGACTGCCGGCCGACGAGCAGTACTTC. Encoded protein: CASSPGLPADEQYF.

This clonotype was found a few times. The V and J genes are TRBV9 and TRBJ1-1; possibly TRBD1 for D (5 bases). The CDR3 runs 12 residues. The V gene lost 3 bases and the J gene lost 11 bases, with 14 bases spanning the gap. Germline V gene data show CDR1 as SGDLS and CDR2 as YYNGEE. The chain's CDR3 is CASSALEGRAFF. CDR3 in DNA: TGTGCCAGCAGCGCCCTAGAGGGACGGGCTTTCTTT. Full variable domain (outside the CDR3, taken from reference TRBV9 and TRBJ1-1): DSGVTQTPKHLITATGQRVTLRCSPRSGDLSVYWYQQSLDQGLQFLIQYYNGEERAKGNILERFSAQQFPDLHSELNLSSLELGDSALYFCASSALEGRAFFGQGTRLTVV.

This clonotype is medium-sized by share. The chain combines TRBV20-1 with TRBJ2-7; possibly TRBD1 for D (5 bases). Looked up from germline, CDR1 is DFQATT and CDR2 is SNEGSKA (reference sequence). Trimming removed 3 bases at V and 3 bases at J, with 12 bases between. This CDR3 spans 13 amino acids. CDR3 sequence: CSARKGANYEQYF. Written as DNA, the CDR3 is TGCAGTGCTAGGAAAGGGGCTAACTACGAGCAGTACTTC.

At least ten counts were recorded for this clonotype. The rearrangement joins TRBV19 to TRBJ2-7, with TRBD1 matching 7 bases. Germline loops: CDR1 LNHDA, CDR2 SQIVND (reference sequence). Trimming at V came to 4 bases and at J to 4 bases, leaving 7 bases not matched to a gene. This CDR3 is 14 amino acids long. The CDR3 here is CASSKGGTLYEQYF. CDR3 in DNA: TGTGCCAGTAGTAAAGGGGGCACCCTATACGAGCAGTACTTC.

Concerning this clonotype: Possible read error: a much larger clone is one base away. The chain has TRBV28 and TRBJ2-5; 7 bases line up with TRBD1. The CDR3 runs 14 residues. Looked up from germline, CDR1 is MDHEN and CDR2 is SYDVKM. J was trimmed by 5 bases and V by 7 bases; bases with no gene match: 10. This CDR3 is CASTNRGSWETQYF. CDR3 nucleotide sequence: TGTGCCAGCACCAACAGGGGAAGTTGGGAGACCCAGTACTTC.

The V gene is TRBV7-3, the J gene TRBJ2-5; 7 nucleotides line up with TRBD2. This CDR3 has 14 amino acids. V shed 1 base, J shed 6 bases, and the junction held 5 bases outside the gene matches. The V gene's germline CDR1 is SGHTA and CDR2 FQGTGA. CDR3 sequence: CASSLIAGEKTQYF. CDR3 DNA sequence: TGTGCCAGCAGCTTAATCGCGGGGGAGAAGACCCAGTACTTC.